This paragraph reports one T cell receptor beta chain. What antigen it recognizes has not been identified. No base-level quality is on record; no much larger clone is a single base apart. CDR1 and CDR2, per the germline V gene, are MNHNS and SASEGT. V and J are truncated by 1 base and 2 bases respectively, leaving an intervening sequence of 12 bases. The cysteine opens and the phenylalanine closes a CDR3 of 15 amino acids. Only the CDR3 part of the read is kept: 45 bases, read in frame from the first base. This sample is drawn from a study of control samples from healthy donors and cancer patients (TCRdb year 2020). The library came from the immunoSEQ multiplex PCR assay. TCRdb's version of the immuneACCESS table is confined to in-frame rearrangements and falls short of the full clone set. An unresolved V gene accounts for under half of the shortfall where checked; the remainder is of unknown origin. Counted in this sample were 150,000 to 200,000 clones; approximately 86% of them appeared once. The ten largest make up under 2% of the sample.

Sequencing input: blood. The TCR was taken from a man between 18 and 29 years old in good health. The rearranged chain carries TRBV6-1 and TRBJ2-7, and perhaps TRBD1 as D gene, on 6 matching bases. The CDR3 protein sequence reads: CASSEVRQATYEQYF. The DNA sequence is as follows: TGTGCCAGCAGTGAAGTAAGACAGGCTACCTACGAGCAGTACTTC.